This passage covers 32 T cell receptor beta chains from one sample sequenced in a study of blood T cell repertoires in COVID-19 (dated by TCRdb to the early 2020s). The protocol used for the library was the immunoSEQ multiplex PCR assay. Held by TCRdb, this immuneACCESS table contains in-frame sequences only and omits some clones. Under half of the omission traces to an unresolved V gene where checked; the cause of the rest is unknown. The sample has about 210,000 clones on record, approximately 81% of them singletons. About 8.9% of the sample comes from the top ten. The sequenced sample was PBMCs or T cells enriched from blood (not recorded which). These receptors were obtained from a woman aged 45-65 years with acute COVID-19.

This rearrangement joins TRBV18 to TRBJ2-7; 13 nucleotides align to TRBD2. The CDR3 covers 18 residues. Germline values: CDR1 KGHSH, CDR2 LQKENI. The junction had 9 bases not matched to a gene; V was cut back by 2 bases and J by 2 bases. CDR3 sequence (DNA): TGTGCCAGCTCACCATTGACCGGGACTAGCGGGGTAGCCTACGAGCAGTACTTC. Translating it yields CASSPLTGTSGVAYEQYF.

The CDR3 DNA follows: TGTGCCAGCAGCCCCACAGGACGGAACACTGAAGCTTTCTTT. Translation: CASSPTGRNTEAFF. The chain has TRBV11-3 and TRBJ1-1; tentatively, D is TRBD1 (5 bases). Germline CDR1 SGHNT, CDR2 YENEEA. V lost 5 bases to trimming and J lost 1 base, with 11 bases between them. The CDR3 is made up of 14 amino acids.

The genes are TRBV7-8 and TRBJ1-2; D is unclear. V lost 5 bases and J 8 bases, leaving 12 bases between the germline ends. CDR1 is SGHVS, CDR2 FQNEAQ, per germline. The CDR3 loop spans 12 amino acids. For the CDR3, the DNA is TGTGCCAGCAGCGCAGGACTGGGAGGCTACACCTTC. Translated, it gives CASSAGLGGYTF.

This clone was counted a single time. This sequence joins TRBV18 and TRBJ1-4; a weak D match, TRBD1 (5 bases). The CDR3 has 15 amino acids. Trimming cost V 2 bases and J 0 bases, with 7 bases left between them. The germline CDR1 and CDR2 sequences are KGHSH and LQKENI. The CDR3 sequence: CASSPGAATNEKLFF. CDR3 coding DNA: TGTGCCAGCTCACCAGGGGCGGCAACTAATGAAAAACTGTTTTTT.

The chain uses TRBV4-2 and TRBJ1-6; 7 nucleotides line up with TRBD1. Per the germline V gene, CDR1 is LGHNA and CDR2 is YNFKEQ. The length of the CDR3 is 16 residues. Germline trimming cut 3 bases from V and 7 bases from J; bases unmatched to any gene: 9. DNA of the CDR3: TGTGCCAGCAGCCAGGAGATGCAGGGGGTAAATTCACCCCTCCACTTT. Translating gives CASSQEMQGVNSPLHF.

The rearrangement joins TRBV27 to TRBJ1-6; 9 bases are a match to TRBD1. Germline CDR1 reads MNHEY; CDR2 reads SMNVEV (reference sequence). After removal of 3 bases from V and 7 bases from J, the junction contained 4 bases not matched to a gene. The CDR3 sequence is 15 residues long. CDR3 loop: CASSFRGQGNSPLHF. The DNA of the CDR3 is TGTGCCAGCAGTTTCCGCGGACAGGGGAATTCACCCCTCCACTTT.

The genes are TRBV3-1 (or the pseudogene TRBV3-2) and TRBJ2-2; D is possibly TRBD2 (6 bases). The CDR3 extends over 16 amino acids. Deletions cut 6 bases from V and 3 bases from J, with 17 bases between. The germline gives CDR1 LGHDT, CDR2 YNNKEL (reference sequence). Here the CDR3 DNA reads TGTGCCAGCAGTAGAAACCGGGACTTTTACACCGGGGAGCTGTTTTTT. It translates to CASSRNRDFYTGELFF.

The CDR3: CASSEQGAGSNQPQHF. CDR3 nucleotide sequence: TGTGCCAGCAGCGAACAGGGGGCAGGAAGCAATCAGCCCCAGCATTTT. This chain joins TRBV6-6 and TRBJ1-5, with TRBD1 identical over 9 bases. Germline CDR1 is MNHNY and CDR2 is SVGAGI (reference sequence). This CDR3 contains 16 residues. Unmatched junction bases numbered 7, after V lost 6 bases and J lost 1 base.

This chain joins TRBV3-1 (or the pseudogene TRBV3-2) and TRBJ1-1; 8 positions match TRBD1. This CDR3 region has 17 residues. CDR1 is LGHDT and CDR2 is YNNKEL in the germline V gene (reference sequence). Losses at the gene ends were 4 bases for V and 1 base for J; bases not matched to a gene: 11. CDR3 amino acids: CASSRGQGGKRNTEAFF. Written as DNA, the CDR3 is TGTGCCAGCAGCCGCGGACAGGGAGGTAAGAGGAACACTGAAGCTTTCTTT.

V and J are TRBV11-2 and TRBJ2-1; TRBD2 aligns across 12 bases. CDR1 and CDR2 (germline): SGHAT, FQNNGV. V was clipped by 5 bases and J by 9 bases; unmatched bases: 5. This CDR3 is 14 amino acids long. The CDR3 DNA reads TGTGCCAGCAGCCGACTAGCGGGAGAGGGTGAGCAGTTCTTC. It yields the protein CASSRLAGEGEQFF.

This clone was recorded only once. The chain is built from TRBV29-1 and TRBJ1-1; 7 bases map to TRBD1. This CDR3 comprises 10 residues. Germline CDR1 reads SQVTM; CDR2 reads ANQGSEA. The V and J ends lost 6 bases and 12 bases, in that order; junction bases with no gene match: 7. The CDR3 nucleotides are TGCAGCGTGACAGGGACGAGGCCTTTCTTT. Translation: CSVTGTRPFF.

CDR3 nucleotides: TGTGCCAGCAGCTTGGACAGAAACTATGGCTACACCTTC. Its protein product is CASSLDRNYGYTF. V is TRBV13 and J is TRBJ1-2; a possible D gene is TRBD1 (6 bases). The ends were cut back, 3 bases at V and 2 bases at J, with 7 bases in the middle. Germline V gives CDR1 PRHDT, CDR2 FYEKMQ (reference sequence). CDR3 length: 13 amino acids.

The chain recombines TRBV6-2 or TRBV6-3 with TRBJ2-2; D unresolved. Trimming left V 2 bases short and J 5 bases short, with 9 bases between. Germline V gene data show CDR1 as MNHEY and CDR2 as SVGEGT. The CDR3 is 14 residues long. CDR3 in DNA: TGTGCCAGCAGTTACCATGCCCAGACCGGGGAGCTGTTTTTT. Encoded protein: CASSYHAQTGELFF.

CDR3 region: CSLRTSGADTQYF. CDR3 nucleotides: TGCAGCCTGAGGACTAGCGGAGCAGATACGCAGTATTTT. This chain links TRBV29-1 with TRBJ2-3, with 10 bases matching TRBD2. J was trimmed by 4 bases and V by 8 bases; bases with no gene match: 6. The length of the CDR3 is 13 residues. Germline-derived CDR1 and CDR2 are SQVTM and ANQGSEA.

The chain has TRBV11-2 and TRBJ2-7, with unresolved D. This CDR3 contains 13 residues. Germline loops: CDR1 SGHAT, CDR2 FQNNGV. Deletions cut 5 bases from V and 0 bases from J, with 8 bases between. CDR3 DNA: TGTGCCAGCAGCCCACCGAGCTCCTACGAGCAGTACTTC. Translated, it gives CASSPPSSYEQYF.

V is TRBV2 and J is TRBJ1-3; D uncertain. The CDR3 spans 15 residues. The V and J ends lost 3 bases and 0 bases respectively, with 9 bases between them. Germline assignment: CDR1 SNHLY and CDR2 FYNNEI. The CDR3, as DNA: TGTGCCAGCAGTGATAGTACAGCCTCTGGAAACACCATATATTTT. Translating gives CASSDSTASGNTIYF. Filled out from reference TRBV2 and TRBJ1-3, the complete variable domain reads EPEVTQTPSHQVTQMGQEVILRCVPISNHLYFYWYRQILGQKVEFLVSFYNNEISEKSEIFDDQFSVERPDGSNFTLKIRSTKLEDSAMYFCASSDSTASGNTIYFGEGSWLTVV.

The chain joins TRBV24-1 to TRBJ2-1; 10 nucleotides match TRBD2. The V gene's germline CDR1 is KGHDR and CDR2 SFDVKD. The CDR3 spans 15 residues. V dropped 5 bases and J dropped 5; count of bases not matched to a gene: 5. Written as DNA, the CDR3 is TGTGCCACCAGTGCTGCCGGGACTAGCGACAATGAGCAGTTCTTC. Translation gives CATSAAGTSDNEQFF.

V usage is TRBV28 and J usage is TRBJ2-2; 9 bases match TRBD1. From germline, CDR1 is MDHEN and CDR2 SYDVKM. This CDR3 is built from 15 residues. Unmatched junction bases numbered 4, after V lost 5 bases and J lost 3 bases. The CDR3 DNA is TGTGCCAGCAGTCGACAGGGGGGGTACACCGGGGAGCTGTTTTTT. Translating gives CASSRQGGYTGELFF.

This clone showed up just a few times. The J gene is TRBJ1-1, the V gene TRBV5-1; D is unresolved. The CDR3 loop spans 13 amino acids. Germline assignment: CDR1 SGHRS and CDR2 YFSETQ. Trimming removed 1 base at V and 1 base at J, with 5 bases between. The CDR3 DNA reads TGCGCCAGCAGCTTGTCGCGGAACACTGAAGCTTTCTTT. Translating gives CASSLSRNTEAFF.

Many counts were recorded for this clone. The chain's CDR3 is CASSGGDRFGNTIYF. Here the CDR3 DNA reads TGTGCCAGCAGTGGGGGGGATCGTTTTGGAAACACCATATATTTT. V gene TRBV9 combines with J gene TRBJ1-3; D is perhaps TRBD1 (5 bases). In germline, CDR1 is SGDLS, CDR2 YYNGEE. V was trimmed by 5 bases and J by 3 bases, leaving 15 bases between them. The CDR3 is made up of 15 amino acids.

This chain uses TRBV7-8 with TRBJ1-5; D possibly corresponds to TRBD1 (6 bases). Germline V lookup: CDR1 SGHVS, CDR2 FQNEAQ. The CDR3 extends over 15 amino acids. V was trimmed by 4 bases and J by 4 bases, leaving 14 bases between them. The CDR3 loop is CASSSDRLRNQPQHF. The CDR3 DNA follows: TGTGCCAGCAGCTCGGACAGACTGAGGAATCAGCCCCAGCATTTT.

The chain has TRBV9 and TRBJ2-2; D call uncertain. V was clipped by 4 bases and J by 0 bases, with 13 bases between them. The CDR3 length is 16 residues. Germline V gene lookup returns CDR1 SGDLS and CDR2 YYNGEE. This CDR3 is CASSLLADSNTGELFF. The CDR3 nucleotides read TGTGCCAGCAGCCTACTGGCGGATTCGAACACCGGGGAGCTGTTTTTT. The whole variable domain, filled in from reference TRBV9 and TRBJ2-2, reads DSGVTQTPKHLITATGQRVTLRCSPRSGDLSVYWYQQSLDQGLQFLIQYYNGEERAKGNILERFSAQQFPDLHSELNLSSLELGDSALYFCASSLLADSNTGELFFGEGSRLTVL.

V and J are TRBV11-3 and TRBJ2-7; D gene ambiguous. Germline CDR1 and CDR2: SGHNT and YENEEA. The CDR3 length is 11 residues. V lost 3 bases and J lost 5, with 5 bases in between. CDR3 amino acids: CASSFRDEQYF. The CDR3, as DNA: TGTGCCAGCAGCTTCCGGGACGAGCAGTACTTC. Filled out from reference TRBV11-3 and TRBJ2-7, the complete variable domain reads EAGVVQSPRYKIIEKKQPVAFWCNPISGHNTLYWYLQNLGQGPELLIRYENEEAVDDSQLPKDRFSAERLKGVDSTLKIQPAELGDSAVYLCASSFRDEQYFGPGTRLTVT.

The chain couples TRBV9 to TRBJ2-5, with D possibly TRBD2 on 6 matching bases. V dropped 3 bases and J dropped 5 bases, with 38 bases sitting between them. This CDR3 comprises 22 residues. In germline, CDR1 is SGDLS, CDR2 YYNGEE. Here the CDR3 reads CASSEKGWDGGQGDSRKETQYF. DNA of the CDR3: TGTGCCAGCAGCGAAAAGGGTTGGGATGGAGGGCAGGGCGACTCGAGGAAGGAGACCCAGTACTTC.

The chain is built from TRBV19 and TRBJ1-2; maybe TRBD1 (5 bases). Trimming cost V 4 bases and J 8 bases, with 11 bases left between them. Germline V CDR1 and CDR2: LNHDA, SQIVND (reference sequence). The CDR3 consists of 12 residues. CDR3 nucleotides: TGTGCCAGTAGTAGGGATACAGGAGGCTACACCTTC. This translates into CASSRDTGGYTF.

This chain connects TRBV13 to TRBJ1-6, with a weak D call TRBD1 (6 bases). Germline values: CDR1 PRHDT, CDR2 FYEKMQ (reference sequence). The CDR3 has 16 residues. V lost 4 bases, J lost 8 bases, and 18 bases lay in between. CDR3 sequence reads: CASSSSSGVEYSPLHF. The DNA for the CDR3 is TGTGCCAGCAGCTCCTCTTCAGGGGTGGAATATTCACCCCTCCACTTT. Full variable domain (outside the CDR3, taken from reference TRBV13 and TRBJ1-6): AAGVIQSPRHLIKEKRETATLKCYPIPRHDTVYWYQQGPGQDPQFLISFYEKMQSDKGSIPDRFSAQQFSDYHSELNMSSLELGDSALYFCASSSSSGVEYSPLHFGNGTRLTVT.

The table lists this clone with a few counts. V gene TRBV7-2 combines with J gene TRBJ2-1; TRBD2 matches at 10 bases. The CDR3 sequence is 18 residues long. Germline V lookup: CDR1 SGHTA, CDR2 FQGNSA. With 2 bases clipped from V and 10 bases from J, the junction kept 17 bases outside the gene matches. CDR3 protein: CASSLRGGWLAGAGEQFF. In nucleotides, the CDR3 is TGTGCCAGCAGCTTACGCGGAGGGTGGCTAGCGGGAGCAGGAGAGCAGTTCTTC.

The CDR3 DNA is TGTGCCAGTAGCCGAGCGGGGGGGACCTACAATGAGCAGTTCTTC. This gives the protein CASSRAGGTYNEQFF. The chain joins TRBV19 to TRBJ2-1; 10 bases are a match to TRBD2. Germline loops: CDR1 LNHDA, CDR2 SQIVND (reference sequence). Unmatched junction bases numbered 4, after V lost 6 bases and J lost 2 bases. The CDR3 contains 15 residues.

This clone has a count of ten or more. V and J are TRBV4-2 and TRBJ2-3; the D gene is possibly TRBD1 (6 bases). Germline CDR1 and CDR2: LGHNA and YNFKEQ. V was trimmed by 2 bases and J by 6 bases, leaving 18 bases between them. The CDR3 loop spans 16 amino acids. The CDR3 DNA reads TGTGCCAGCAGCCAATCGGACAGCACCTCGCGGGATACGCAGTATTTT. Translated, it gives CASSQSDSTSRDTQYF.

The chain combines TRBV11-2 with TRBJ1-2; unclear D gene. The length of the CDR3 is 11 residues. CDR1 and CDR2 from the germline V gene are SGHAT and FQNNGV. V was trimmed by 4 bases and J by 7 bases, leaving 7 bases between them. CDR3 amino acids: CASSYESGYTF. The CDR3 nucleotides read TGTGCCAGCAGCTACGAGAGTGGCTACACCTTC.

The chain has TRBV6-5 and TRBJ1-2; D remains ambiguous. The CDR3 is 12 amino acids. Germline CDR1 is MNHEY and CDR2 is SVGAGI. V was clipped by 0 bases and J by 7 bases, with 6 bases between them. CDR3 sequence reads: CASSYSTSGYTF. CDR3 bases: TGTGCCAGCAGTTACTCGACAAGTGGCTACACCTTC.

The rearrangement joins TRBV2 to TRBJ1-5; 7 bases agree with TRBD1. This CDR3 region has 15 residues. Germline V lookup: CDR1 SNHLY, CDR2 FYNNEI. Unmatched junction bases numbered 4, after V lost 5 bases and J lost 0 bases. CDR3 DNA sequence: TGTGCCAGCAGTCAACAGGGGTATAGCAATCAGCCCCAGCATTTT. It specifies CASSQQGYSNQPQHF.